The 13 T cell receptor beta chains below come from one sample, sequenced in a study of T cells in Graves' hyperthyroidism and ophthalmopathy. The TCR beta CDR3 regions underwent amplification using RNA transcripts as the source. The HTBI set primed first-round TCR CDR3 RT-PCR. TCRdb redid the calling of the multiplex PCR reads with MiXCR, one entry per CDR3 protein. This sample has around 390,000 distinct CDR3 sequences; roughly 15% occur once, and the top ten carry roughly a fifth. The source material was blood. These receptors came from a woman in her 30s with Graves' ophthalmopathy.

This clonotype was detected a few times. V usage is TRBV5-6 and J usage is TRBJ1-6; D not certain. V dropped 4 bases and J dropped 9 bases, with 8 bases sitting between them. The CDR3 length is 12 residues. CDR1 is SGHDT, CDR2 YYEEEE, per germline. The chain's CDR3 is CASSPGRSPLHF. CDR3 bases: TGTGCCAGCAGCCCTGGTCGTTCACCCCTCCACTTT. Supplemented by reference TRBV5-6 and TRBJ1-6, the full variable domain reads DAGVTQSPTHLIKTRGQQVTLRCSPKSGHDTVSWYQQALGQGPQFIFQYYEEEERQRGNFPDRFSGHQFPNYSSELNVNALLLGDSALYLCASSPGRSPLHFGNGTRLTVT.

The CDR3 DNA reads TGTGCCAGTAGTTCCTCAAGACAGGACTACGAGCAGTACTTC. Amino acid sequence: CASSSSRQDYEQYF. The rearrangement joins TRBV19 to TRBJ2-7; D perhaps matches TRBD1 (6 bases). Trimming removed 5 bases at V and 3 bases at J, with 14 bases between. The germline V gene has CDR1 LNHDA and CDR2 SQIVND (reference sequence). The CDR3 spans 14 residues.

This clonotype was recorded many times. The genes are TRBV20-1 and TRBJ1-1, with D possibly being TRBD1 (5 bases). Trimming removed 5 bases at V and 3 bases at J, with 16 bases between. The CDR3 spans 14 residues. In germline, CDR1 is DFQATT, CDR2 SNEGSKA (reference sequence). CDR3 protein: CSAYTRTGYTEAFF. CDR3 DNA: TGCAGTGCTTATACACGAACAGGCTACACTGAAGCTTTCTTT.

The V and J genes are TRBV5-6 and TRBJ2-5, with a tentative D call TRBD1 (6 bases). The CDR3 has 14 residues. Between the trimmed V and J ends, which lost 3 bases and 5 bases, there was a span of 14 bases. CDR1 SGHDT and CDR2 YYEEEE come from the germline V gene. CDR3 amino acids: CASSSPNREETQYF. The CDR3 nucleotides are TGTGCCAGCAGCTCCCCAAACAGGGAGGAGACCCAGTACTTC. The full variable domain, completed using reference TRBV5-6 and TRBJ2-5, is DAGVTQSPTHLIKTRGQQVTLRCSPKSGHDTVSWYQQALGQGPQFIFQYYEEEERQRGNFPDRFSGHQFPNYSSELNVNALLLGDSALYLCASSSPNREETQYFGPGTRLLVL.

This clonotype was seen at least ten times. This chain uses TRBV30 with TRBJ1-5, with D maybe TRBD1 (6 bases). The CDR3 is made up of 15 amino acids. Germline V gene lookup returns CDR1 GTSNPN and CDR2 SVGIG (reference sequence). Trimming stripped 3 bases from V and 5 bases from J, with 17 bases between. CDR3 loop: CAWSPLEGGYQPQHF. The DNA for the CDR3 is TGTGCCTGGAGCCCCCTAGAGGGGGGTTATCAGCCCCAGCATTTT.

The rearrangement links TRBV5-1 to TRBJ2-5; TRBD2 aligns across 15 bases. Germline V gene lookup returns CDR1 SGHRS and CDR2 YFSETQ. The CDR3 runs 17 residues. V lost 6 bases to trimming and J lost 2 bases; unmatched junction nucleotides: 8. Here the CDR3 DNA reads TGCGCCAGCACCGGCGGACTAGCGGGGGGGTATCAAGAGACCCAGTACTTC. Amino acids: CASTGGLAGGYQETQYF.

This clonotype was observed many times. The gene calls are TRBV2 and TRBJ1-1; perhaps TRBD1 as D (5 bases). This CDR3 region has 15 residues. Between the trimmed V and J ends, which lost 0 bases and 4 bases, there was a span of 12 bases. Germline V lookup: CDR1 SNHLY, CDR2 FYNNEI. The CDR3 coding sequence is TGTGCCAGCAGTGAAGCGCTTCGGGGGGTCACTGAAGCTTTCTTT. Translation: CASSEALRGVTEAFF. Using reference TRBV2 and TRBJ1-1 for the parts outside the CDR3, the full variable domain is EPEVTQTPSHQVTQMGQEVILRCVPISNHLYFYWYRQILGQKVEFLVSFYNNEISEKSEIFDDQFSVERPDGSNFTLKIRSTKLEDSAMYFCASSEALRGVTEAFFGQGTRLTVV.

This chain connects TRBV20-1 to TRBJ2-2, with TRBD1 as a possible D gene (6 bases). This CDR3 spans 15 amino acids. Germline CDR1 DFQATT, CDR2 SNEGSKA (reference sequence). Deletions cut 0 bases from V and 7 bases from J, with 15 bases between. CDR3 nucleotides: TGCAGTGCTAGAGACCCTAGACAGGATAACGGGGAGCTGTTTTTT. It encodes CSARDPRQDNGELFF.

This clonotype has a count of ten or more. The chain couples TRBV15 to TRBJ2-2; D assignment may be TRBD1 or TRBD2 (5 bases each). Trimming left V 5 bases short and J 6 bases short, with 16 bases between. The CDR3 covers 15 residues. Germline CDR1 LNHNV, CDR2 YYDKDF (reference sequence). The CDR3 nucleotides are TGTGCCACCAGCCGGGGCAGGGCAAGGGCCGGGGAGCTGTTTTTT. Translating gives CATSRGRARAGELFF. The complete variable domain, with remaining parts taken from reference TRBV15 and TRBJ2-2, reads DAMVIQNPRYQVTQFGKPVTLSCSQTLNHNVMYWYQQKSSQAPKLLFHYYDKDFNNEADTPDNFQSRRPNTSFCFLDIRSPGLGDTAMYLCATSRGRARAGELFFGEGSRLTVL.

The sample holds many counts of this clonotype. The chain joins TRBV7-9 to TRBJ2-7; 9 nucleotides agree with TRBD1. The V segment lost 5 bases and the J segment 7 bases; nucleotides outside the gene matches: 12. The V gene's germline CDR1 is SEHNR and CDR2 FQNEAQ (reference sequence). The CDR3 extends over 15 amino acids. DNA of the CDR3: TGTGCCAGCAGCCCTAAATGGGGACAGGGCTGGGAGCAGTACTTC. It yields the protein CASSPKWGQGWEQYF.

The CDR3 DNA follows: TGCAGCGTTGCCGAGGGGACGGGCCCTGGGGCCAACGTCCTGACTTTC. This sequence encodes CSVAEGTGPGANVLTF. The chain joins TRBV29-1 to TRBJ2-6; D is possibly TRBD1 or TRBD2 (5 bases each). The V gene's germline CDR1 is SQVTM and CDR2 ANQGSEA. This CDR3 spans 16 amino acids. Trimming removed 4 bases at V and 2 bases at J, with 15 bases between.

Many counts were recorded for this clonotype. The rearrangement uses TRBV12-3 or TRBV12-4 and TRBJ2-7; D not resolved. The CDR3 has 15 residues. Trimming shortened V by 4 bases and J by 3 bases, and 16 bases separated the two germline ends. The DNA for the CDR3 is TGTGCCAGCAGTTCAGTGGTGCAGTATTTCTACGAGCAGTACTTC. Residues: CASSSVVQYFYEQYF.

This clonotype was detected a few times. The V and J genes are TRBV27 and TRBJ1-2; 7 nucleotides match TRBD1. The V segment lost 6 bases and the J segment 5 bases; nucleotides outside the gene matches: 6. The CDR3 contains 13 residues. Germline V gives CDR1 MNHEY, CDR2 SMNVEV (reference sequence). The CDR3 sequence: CASRRTGVYGYTF. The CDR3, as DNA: TGTGCCAGCAGGAGGACAGGAGTATATGGCTACACCTTC.